The T cell receptor (beta chain) described here comes from a study of early T cells in non-severe SARS-CoV-2 infection. Study information: Whole-blood bulk RNA, unsorted, was sequenced, and chains were unpaired.

Individual cDNA molecules received unique molecular identifiers during library preparation. TCRdb re-called the 5' RACE reads with MiXCR, one entry per CDR3 protein. The sample shows fewer than 100,000 distinct CDR3 sequences, around 17% of them seen only once. A few counts support this clonotype. Germline loops: CDR1 LNHDA, CDR2 SQIVND (reference sequence). This CDR3 is 15 amino acids long. Trimming removed 7 bases from V and 0 bases from J, with 12 bases in between. This sequence originates from an adult who was a healthcare worker with PCR-confirmed SARS-CoV-2 infection or an uninfected control (not recorded which). V usage is TRBV19 and J usage is TRBJ2-2; D possibly corresponds to TRBD2 (6 bases). The sequenced material came from whole blood. CDR3 loop: CASKIGGPNTGELFF. For the CDR3, the DNA is TGTGCCAGTAAAATCGGGGGTCCGAACACCGGGGAGCTGTTTTTT.